Listed below are T cell receptor beta chains from one sample, sequenced in a study of cytomegalovirus exposure and HLA in healthy donors. Only in-frame clones appear in the TCRdb table, and some are missing; sequencing was by immunoSEQ multiplex PCR. The table includes about 140,000 clones, 65% to 85% detected once. Sequencing was performed on PBMCs. Receptors originate from a male donor in good health and CMV-seronegative. The conserved cysteine and the conserved F or W are not part of the CDR3 here. D genes are given only for firm matches. Clone size is given for some rows only: seen once, a few or many times, or a class if the clone is expanded.

cdr3_aa clone_size v_call d_call j_call
ASSGLAGIPYGEQY . TRBV28 TRBD2 TRBJ2-7
ASSQGTGQYNEQF . TRBV4-3 TRBD1 TRBJ2-1
ASSLTGVGYEQY . TRBV7-9 TRBD1 .
AWYIAGDEQF . TRBV30 TRBD2 TRBJ2-1
ATGLAGGIGTDTQY . TRBV5-4 TRBD2 TRBJ2-3
ATLPSGQGNTEAF . TRBV19 TRBD1 TRBJ1-1
ASTELAGVGTQY . TRBV6-5 TRBD2 TRBJ2-5
ASSQEGTGDEQY . TRBV4-2 TRBD1 TRBJ2-7
ATSRGTSEYNEQF . TRBV15 TRBD2 TRBJ2-1
ASSNAGLAGTDTQY . TRBV5-1 TRBD2 TRBJ2-3
ASSVVDRGYYGYT . TRBV9 TRBD1 TRBJ1-2
ASVPRRVTSTDTQY . TRBV7-9 . TRBJ2-3
ASSLGTGLETQY . TRBV7-9 TRBD1 TRBJ2-5
ASSQSSSGSETQY . TRBV4-3 TRBD2 TRBJ2-5
ASSVVGDGTDTQY . TRBV9 . TRBJ2-3
ASSPPGTGTSNTEAF . TRBV18 TRBD1 TRBJ1-1
ASSLYQGATNEQF once TRBV19 TRBD1 TRBJ2-1